The T cell receptor beta chain under discussion was sequenced for a study of blood T cell repertoires in COVID-19. This CDR3 contains 15 residues. V dropped 7 bases and J dropped 5; count of bases not matched to a gene: 7. From germline, CDR1 is MNHEY and CDR2 SVGAGI. Generated by immunoSEQ multiplex PCR, the TCRdb table keeps only in-frame clones and is missing some. This table holds 390,000 or so clones, about 89% found once. The clonotype was recovered from a woman aged 25-40 years with COVID-19, enrolled during active disease. V and J are TRBV6-5 and TRBJ2-1; 11 bases map to TRBD2. The source material was peripheral blood. This chain's CDR3 is CASTALAGEHNEQFF. In nucleotides, the CDR3 is TGTGCCAGCACCGCACTAGCGGGAGAGCACAATGAGCAGTTCTTC.